This T cell receptor (beta chain) appears in the sequencing data of a study of identical twins. Per germline, CDR1 SGHRS and CDR2 YFSETQ. V lost 4 bases and J 0 bases, leaving 13 bases between the germline ends. This CDR3 is 16 amino acids long. TCRdb reprocessed the 5' RACE reads via MiXCR and lists one record per CDR3 protein. The data contain roughly 470,000 distinct CDR3 sequences, roughly an eighth of them singletons. Another study also made use of these data, one on yellow fever vaccine responses in identical twins.

V gene TRBV5-1 combines with J gene TRBJ2-2; D is perhaps TRBD2 (5 bases). The TCR originated in a woman aged 18 to 35 in good health. The sample taken for sequencing was CD4+ T cells sorted from blood. This CDR3 is CASSPGLFANTGELFF. The CDR3 bases are TGCGCCAGCAGCCCCGGACTGTTCGCGAACACCGGGGAGCTGTTTTTT.